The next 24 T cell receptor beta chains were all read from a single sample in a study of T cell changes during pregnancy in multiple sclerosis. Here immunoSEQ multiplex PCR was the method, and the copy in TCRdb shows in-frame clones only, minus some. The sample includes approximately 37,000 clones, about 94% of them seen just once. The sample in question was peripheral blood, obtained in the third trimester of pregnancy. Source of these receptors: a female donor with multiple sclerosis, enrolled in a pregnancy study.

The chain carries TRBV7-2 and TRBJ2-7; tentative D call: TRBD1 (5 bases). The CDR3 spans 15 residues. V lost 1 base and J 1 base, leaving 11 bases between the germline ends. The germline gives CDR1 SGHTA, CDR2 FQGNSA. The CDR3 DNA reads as TGTGCCAGCAGCTTAGGGGCCAGGGTGTCCTACGAGCAGTACTTC. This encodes CASSLGARVSYEQYF.

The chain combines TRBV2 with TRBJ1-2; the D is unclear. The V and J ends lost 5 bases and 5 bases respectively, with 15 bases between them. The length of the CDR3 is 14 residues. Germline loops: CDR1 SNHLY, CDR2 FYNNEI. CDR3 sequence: CASSLVQNPYGYTF. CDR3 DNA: TGTGCCAGCAGTCTCGTCCAGAATCCTTATGGCTACACCTTC.

This CDR3 is CASSFWGGSEQFF. In nucleotides, the CDR3 is TGTGCCAGCAGTTTCTGGGGTGGGAGTGAGCAGTTCTTC. V and J are TRBV27 and TRBJ2-1, with a tentative D call TRBD2 (5 bases). Germline V gives CDR1 MNHEY, CDR2 SMNVEV (reference sequence). CDR3 length equals 13 residues. V was clipped by 3 bases and J by 9 bases, with 12 bases between them.

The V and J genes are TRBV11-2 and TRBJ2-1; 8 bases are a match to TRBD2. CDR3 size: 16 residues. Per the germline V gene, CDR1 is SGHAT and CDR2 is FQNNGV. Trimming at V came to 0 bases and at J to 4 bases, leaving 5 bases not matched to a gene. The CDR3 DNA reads TGTGCCAGCAGCTTAGAGGCTAGCGGGCCTTACAATGAGCAGTTCTTC. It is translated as CASSLEASGPYNEQFF.

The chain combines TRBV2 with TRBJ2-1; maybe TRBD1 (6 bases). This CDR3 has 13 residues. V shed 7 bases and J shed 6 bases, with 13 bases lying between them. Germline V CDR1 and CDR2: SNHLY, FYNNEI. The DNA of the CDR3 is TGTGCCAGCAACAGGGTTTTCGGCAATGAGCAGTTCTTC. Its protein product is CASNRVFGNEQFF.

The CDR3 DNA follows: TGTGCCAGTAGTCCCCCCGGGGGGGGGAATTCACCCCTCCACTTT. Its protein is CASSPPGGGNSPLHF. The chain uses TRBV19 and TRBJ1-6, with D possibly matching TRBD1 (5 bases). The CDR3 is made up of 15 amino acids. Looked up from germline, CDR1 is LNHDA and CDR2 is SQIVND (reference sequence). Trimming stripped 5 bases from V and 7 bases from J, with 15 bases between.

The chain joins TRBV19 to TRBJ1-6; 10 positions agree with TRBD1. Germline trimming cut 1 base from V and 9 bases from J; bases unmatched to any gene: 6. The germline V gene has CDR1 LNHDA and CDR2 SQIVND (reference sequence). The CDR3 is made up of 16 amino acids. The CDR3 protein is CASSIGSTGGSSPLHF. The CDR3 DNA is TGTGCCAGTAGTATAGGTTCGACAGGGGGCAGTTCACCCCTCCACTTT.

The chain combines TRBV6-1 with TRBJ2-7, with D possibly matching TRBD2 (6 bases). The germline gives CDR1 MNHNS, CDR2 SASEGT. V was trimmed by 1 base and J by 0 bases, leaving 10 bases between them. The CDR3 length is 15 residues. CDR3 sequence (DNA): TGTGCCAGCAGTGAAGGACGGGGGTTCTCCTACGAGCAGTACTTC. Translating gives CASSEGRGFSYEQYF.

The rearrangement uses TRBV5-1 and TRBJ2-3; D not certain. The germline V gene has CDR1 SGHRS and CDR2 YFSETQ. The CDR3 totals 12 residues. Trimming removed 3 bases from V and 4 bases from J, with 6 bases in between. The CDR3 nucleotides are TGCGCCAGCAGCTCCCAGGCAGATACGCAGTATTTT. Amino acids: CASSSQADTQYF.

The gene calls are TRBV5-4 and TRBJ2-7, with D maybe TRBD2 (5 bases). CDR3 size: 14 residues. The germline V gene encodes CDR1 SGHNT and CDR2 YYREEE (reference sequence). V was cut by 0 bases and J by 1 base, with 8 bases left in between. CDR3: CASSLDPGSYEQYF. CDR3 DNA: TGTGCCAGCAGCTTGGATCCGGGGTCCTACGAGCAGTACTTC. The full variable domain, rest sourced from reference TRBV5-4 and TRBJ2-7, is ETGVTQSPTHLIKTRGQQVTLRCSSQSGHNTVSWYQQALGQGPQFIFQYYREEENGRGNFPPRFSGLQFPNYSSELNVNALELDDSALYLCASSLDPGSYEQYFGPGTRLTVT.

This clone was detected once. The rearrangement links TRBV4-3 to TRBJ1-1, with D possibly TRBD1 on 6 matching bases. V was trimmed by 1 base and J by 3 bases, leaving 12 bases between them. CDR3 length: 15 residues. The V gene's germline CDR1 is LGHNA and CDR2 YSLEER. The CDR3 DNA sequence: TGCGCCAGCAGCCAAGGGAACAGGGTGGACACTGAAGCTTTCTTT. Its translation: CASSQGNRVDTEAFF.

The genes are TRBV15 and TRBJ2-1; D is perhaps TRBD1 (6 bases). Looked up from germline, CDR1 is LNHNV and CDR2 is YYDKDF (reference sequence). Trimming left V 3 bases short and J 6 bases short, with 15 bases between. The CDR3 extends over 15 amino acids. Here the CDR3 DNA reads TGTGCCACCAGCAGGTTCGGACAGCCCCTCAATGAGCAGTTCTTC. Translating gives CATSRFGQPLNEQFF.

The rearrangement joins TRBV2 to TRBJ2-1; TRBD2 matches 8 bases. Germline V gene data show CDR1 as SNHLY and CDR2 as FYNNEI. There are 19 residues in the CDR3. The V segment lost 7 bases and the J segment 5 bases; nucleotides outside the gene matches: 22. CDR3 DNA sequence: TGTGCCAGCATAACCCGGAGGCGGCGGGAGGACCCGAATAACAATGAGCAGTTCTTC. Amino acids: CASITRRRREDPNNNEQFF.

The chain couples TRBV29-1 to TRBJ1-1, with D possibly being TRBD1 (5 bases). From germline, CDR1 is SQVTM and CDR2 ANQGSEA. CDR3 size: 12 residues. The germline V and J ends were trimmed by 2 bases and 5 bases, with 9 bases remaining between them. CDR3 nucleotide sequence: TGCAGCGTTGAACCAGCAGGGACTGAAGCTTTCTTT. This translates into CSVEPAGTEAFF.

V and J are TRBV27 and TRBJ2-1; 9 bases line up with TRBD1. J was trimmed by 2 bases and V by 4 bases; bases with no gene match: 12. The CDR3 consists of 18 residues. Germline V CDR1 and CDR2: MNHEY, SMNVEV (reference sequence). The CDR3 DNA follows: TGTGCCAGCAGTTCGGCATCTAGGGACAGGGTGCCCTACAATGAGCAGTTCTTC. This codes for CASSSASRDRVPYNEQFF.

In DNA form, the CDR3 reads TGTGCCAGCAGTGACTCGCCTAGCGGGAGTTTTTTTGAGCAGTTCTTC. It specifies CASSDSPSGSFFEQFF. The chain joins TRBV6-4 to TRBJ2-1; 10 bases agree with TRBD2. Unmatched junction bases numbered 8, after V lost 0 bases and J lost 9 bases. The CDR3 is 16 residues long. Per germline, CDR1 MRHNA and CDR2 SNTAGT.

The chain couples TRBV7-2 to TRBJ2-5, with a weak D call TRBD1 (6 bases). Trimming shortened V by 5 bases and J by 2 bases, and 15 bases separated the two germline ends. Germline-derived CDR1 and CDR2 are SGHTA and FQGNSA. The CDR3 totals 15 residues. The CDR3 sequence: CASSDQGTGQETQYF. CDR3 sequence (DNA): TGTGCCAGCAGCGATCAGGGGACGGGGCAAGAGACCCAGTACTTC.

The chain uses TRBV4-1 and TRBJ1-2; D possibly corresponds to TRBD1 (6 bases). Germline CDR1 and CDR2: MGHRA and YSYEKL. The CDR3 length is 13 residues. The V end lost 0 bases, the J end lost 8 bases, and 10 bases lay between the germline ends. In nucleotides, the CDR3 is TGCGCCAGCAGCCAAGAGGGGGCCGGAGGCTACACCTTC. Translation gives CASSQEGAGGYTF.

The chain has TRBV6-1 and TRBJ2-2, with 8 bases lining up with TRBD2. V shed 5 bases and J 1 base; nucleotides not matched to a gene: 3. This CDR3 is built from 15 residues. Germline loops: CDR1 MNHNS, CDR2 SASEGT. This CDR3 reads CASSPLAGNTGELFF. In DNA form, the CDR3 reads TGTGCCAGCAGTCCCCTAGCGGGGAACACCGGGGAGCTGTTTTTT.

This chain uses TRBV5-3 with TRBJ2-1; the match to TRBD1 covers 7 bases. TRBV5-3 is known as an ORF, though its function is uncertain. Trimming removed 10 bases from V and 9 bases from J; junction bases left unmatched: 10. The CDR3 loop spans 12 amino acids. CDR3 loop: CAGYTGAGEQFF. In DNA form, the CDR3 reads TGTGCCGGTTACACAGGGGCGGGTGAGCAGTTCTTC.

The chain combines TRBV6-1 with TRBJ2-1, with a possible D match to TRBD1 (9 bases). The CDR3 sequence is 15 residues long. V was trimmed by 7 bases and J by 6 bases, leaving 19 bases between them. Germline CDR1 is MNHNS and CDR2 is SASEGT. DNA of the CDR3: TGTGCCAGCACCGCGACAGGGGGACTAGGCAATGAGCAGTTCTTC. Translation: CASTATGGLGNEQFF.

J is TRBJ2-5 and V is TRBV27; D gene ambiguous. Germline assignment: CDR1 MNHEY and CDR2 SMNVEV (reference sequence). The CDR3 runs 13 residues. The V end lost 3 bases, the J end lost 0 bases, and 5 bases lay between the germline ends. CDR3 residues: CASSFLYQETQYF. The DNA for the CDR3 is TGTGCCAGCAGTTTCCTGTACCAAGAGACCCAGTACTTC.

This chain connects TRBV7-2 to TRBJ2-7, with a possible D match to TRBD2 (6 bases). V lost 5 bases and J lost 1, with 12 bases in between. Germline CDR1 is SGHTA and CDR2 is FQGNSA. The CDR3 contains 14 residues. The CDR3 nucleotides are TGTGCCAGCAGCCAGACTAGTCCTTCCTACGAGCAGTACTTC. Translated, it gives CASSQTSPSYEQYF.

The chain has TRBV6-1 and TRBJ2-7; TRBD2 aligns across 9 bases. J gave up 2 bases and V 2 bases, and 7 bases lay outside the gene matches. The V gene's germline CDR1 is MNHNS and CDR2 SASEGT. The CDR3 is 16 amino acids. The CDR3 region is CASSEWQRGAAYEQYF. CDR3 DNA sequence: TGTGCCAGCAGTGAATGGCAGCGGGGGGCCGCCTACGAGCAGTACTTC.